A single sample gave rise to the 16 T cell receptor beta chains below, sequenced in a study of shared T cell receptors in the human thymus. Measured with immunoSEQ multiplex PCR; TCRdb has only the in-frame clones, and not every one. Seen here are around 730,000 clones, 80% to 90% observed once, and the top ten hold 0.0095% to 0.011%. The same sample was also studied in work on human thymus T cells.

Sequencing input: thymocytes. The receptors were sampled from a girl in the first two years of life with a congenital heart defect.

The rearrangement uses TRBV7-9 and TRBJ2-1; D is possibly TRBD2 (6 bases). Germline V CDR1 and CDR2: SEHNR, FQNEAQ (reference sequence). Trimming left V 5 bases short and J 4 bases short, with 18 bases between. The CDR3 spans 16 residues. The CDR3 DNA sequence: TGTGCCAGCAGCATGCCTCCGGGAGACCGTTACAATGAGCAGTTCTTC. This translates into CASSMPPGDRYNEQFF.

This clone was picked up a small number of times. The chain employs TRBV11-2 and TRBJ2-1; 11 bases align to TRBD2. The germline gives CDR1 SGHAT, CDR2 FQNNGV. V was pared by 0 bases and J by 4 bases, with 8 bases of the junction left unmatched. There are 18 residues in the CDR3. CDR3 in amino acids: CASSLEVPSGGTYNEQFF. For the CDR3, the DNA is TGTGCCAGCAGCTTAGAGGTCCCTAGCGGGGGGACTTACAATGAGCAGTTCTTC.

V and J are TRBV6-1 and TRBJ1-2, with D possibly matching TRBD1 (5 bases). Germline V gene sequence: CDR1 MNHNS, CDR2 SASEGT. Trimming cost V 3 bases and J 2 bases, with 10 bases left between them. The CDR3 has 14 amino acids. CDR3 DNA sequence: TGTGCCAGCAGTGATGGGGCAGGGAACTATGGCTACACCTTC. Residues: CASSDGAGNYGYTF.

The chain has TRBV27 and TRBJ1-1; the match to TRBD1 covers 7 bases. This CDR3 contains 17 residues. V lost 7 bases to trimming and J lost 1 base; unmatched junction nucleotides: 15. Germline V gene data show CDR1 as MNHEY and CDR2 as SMNVEV (reference sequence). CDR3 in amino acids: CASIPLGLTGANTEAFF. The CDR3 coding sequence is TGTGCCAGCATCCCCTTGGGGCTCACAGGGGCGAACACTGAAGCTTTCTTT.

V usage is TRBV5-4 and J usage is TRBJ1-1; 7 positions match TRBD1. The CDR3 loop spans 15 amino acids. J gave up 6 bases and V 1 base, and 9 bases lay outside the gene matches. Germline assignment: CDR1 SGHNT and CDR2 YYREEE (reference sequence). The CDR3 reads CASSLCGDREAEAFF. In DNA form, the CDR3 reads TGTGCCAGCAGCTTGTGCGGGGACAGAGAAGCTGAAGCTTTCTTT.

The chain employs TRBV27 and TRBJ1-1; D gene ambiguous. Per the germline V gene, CDR1 is MNHEY and CDR2 is SMNVEV (reference sequence). Trimming removed 6 bases at V and 1 base at J, with 9 bases between. There are 13 residues in the CDR3. The DNA of the CDR3 is TGTGCCAGCAGCCTTGTCTCGAACACTGAAGCTTTCTTT. Protein: CASSLVSNTEAFF.

CDR3 loop: CASSYTTSGTTNEKLFF. The CDR3 bases are TGTGCCAGCAGCTACACCACCTCCGGGACAACTAATGAAAAACTGTTTTTT. This chain links TRBV5-4 with TRBJ1-4; no definite D call. Trimming shortened V by 3 bases and J by 0 bases, and 15 bases separated the two germline ends. Germline CDR1 is SGHNT and CDR2 is YYREEE (reference sequence). CDR3 length: 17 amino acids.

The chain couples TRBV7-6 to TRBJ1-1, with D possibly TRBD1 on 5 matching bases. The germline gives CDR1 SGHVS, CDR2 FNYEAQ. CDR3 length: 12 residues. V was shortened by 3 bases and J by 7 bases, with 9 bases between the two germline ends. CDR3 region: CASSLGGVEAFF. CDR3 coding DNA: TGTGCCAGCAGCTTGGGGGGGGTTGAAGCTTTCTTT. The full variable domain, in which reference TRBV7-6 and TRBJ1-1 provide the parts outside the CDR3, is GAGVSQSPRYKVTKRGQDVALRCDPISGHVSLYWYRQALGQGPEFLTYFNYEAQQDKSGLPNDRFSAERPEGSISTLTIQRTEQRDSAMYRCASSLGGVEAFFGQGTRLTVV.

The gene calls are TRBV6-1 and TRBJ1-3; weak D call: TRBD1 (5 bases). V dropped 4 bases and J dropped 1 base, with 17 bases sitting between them. The CDR3 covers 17 residues. The germline V gene has CDR1 MNHNS and CDR2 SASEGT. CDR3 amino acids: CASSGLSGGTSGNTIYF. CDR3 coding DNA: TGTGCCAGCAGTGGGTTATCGGGGGGAACGTCTGGAAACACCATATATTTT.

This chain links TRBV28 with TRBJ2-5; a weak D match, TRBD1 (5 bases). The J call may be wrong; the DNA end is better matched by TRBJ2-7. Germline V CDR1 and CDR2: MDHEN, SYDVKM. CDR3 length equals 15 residues. The CDR3 DNA sequence: TGTGCCAGCACCGCGGTCGCGACAGCGACCTACGAGCAGTACTTC. It codes for CASTAVATATYEQYF.

The gene calls are TRBV6-6 and TRBJ1-1; D is perhaps TRBD1 (6 bases). The CDR3 is made up of 14 amino acids. V dropped 5 bases and J dropped 2 bases, with 12 bases sitting between them. Germline values: CDR1 MNHNY, CDR2 SVGAGI (reference sequence). CDR3 coding DNA: TGTGCCAGCAGTCTCGGACAGCCTAACACTGAAGCTTTCTTT. Translated: CASSLGQPNTEAFF.

The rearrangement joins TRBV5-1 to TRBJ2-3; D may be TRBD2 (5 bases). Germline-derived CDR1 and CDR2 are SGHRS and YFSETQ. V lost 4 bases and J lost 5, with 23 bases in between. There are 17 residues in the CDR3. In DNA form, the CDR3 reads TGCGCCAGCAGCCTGGTTTCGGACTGCCCTCTTGAAGATACGCAGTATTTT. Protein: CASSLVSDCPLEDTQYF.

The CDR3 here is CASSFYTDTQYF. As DNA, the CDR3 is TGCGCCAGCAGCTTCTACACAGATACGCAGTATTTT. The chain uses TRBV5-1 and TRBJ2-3; D unclear. The V and J ends lost 2 bases and 2 bases respectively, with 3 bases between them. The germline V gene has CDR1 SGHRS and CDR2 YFSETQ. The CDR3 totals 12 residues.

The chain uses TRBV5-1 and TRBJ1-5; maybe TRBD1 (5 bases). V dropped 4 bases and J dropped 0 bases, with 11 bases sitting between them. Germline V gene data show CDR1 as SGHRS and CDR2 as YFSETQ. The CDR3 runs to 15 residues. In DNA, the CDR3 is TGCGCCAGCAGCAGGGGCCGGTTTAGCAATCAGCCCCAGCATTTT. It is translated as CASSRGRFSNQPQHF.

This chain joins TRBV4-2 and TRBJ2-6; 8 positions match TRBD2. The junction had 2 bases not matched to a gene; V was cut back by 4 bases and J by 3 bases. The CDR3 sequence is 15 residues long. Per germline, CDR1 LGHNA and CDR2 YNFKEQ. CDR3 sequence: CASSRSGGGANVLTF. CDR3 DNA sequence: TGTGCCAGCAGCCGAAGCGGGGGTGGGGCCAACGTCCTGACTTTC.

The chain recombines TRBV4-1 with TRBJ2-6; D might be TRBD1 (5 bases). Per germline, CDR1 MGHRA and CDR2 YSYEKL. The CDR3 sequence is 17 residues long. V was pared by 8 bases and J by 2 bases, with 19 bases between. CDR3: CASQTTVPPAGANVLTF. In DNA, the CDR3 is TGCGCCAGCCAAACGACAGTCCCCCCGGCTGGGGCCAACGTCCTGACTTTC.